One sample yielded the 8 T cell receptor beta chains listed below, sequenced in a study of graft-versus-host responses after intestinal transplantation. No cognate antigen is known for these TCRs. The assay was immunoSEQ multiplex PCR, and TCRdb's table has in-frame clones only and misses some. The sample has some 86,000 clones, 75% to 95% seen once. This specimen consisted of unstimulated CD4+ T cells sorted from spleen or lymph node cells, obtained before intestinal transplant. These receptors were taken from a human donor who received an intestinal transplant.

This chain uses TRBV6-5 with TRBJ1-2; 9 bases are shared with TRBD1. Germline-derived CDR1 and CDR2 are MNHEY and SVGAGI. The CDR3 sequence is 13 residues long. With 6 bases clipped from V and 4 bases from J, the junction kept 3 bases outside the gene matches. CDR3 in DNA: TGTGCCAGCAGCGGACAGGGGCGCTATGGCTACACCTTC. As protein: CASSGQGRYGYTF.

The chain combines TRBV7-2 with TRBJ2-4; TRBD1 matches 7 bases. Germline lookup yields CDR1 SGHTA and CDR2 FQGNSA. With 5 bases clipped from V and 3 bases from J, the junction kept 7 bases outside the gene matches. The CDR3 covers 15 residues. The CDR3 DNA follows: TGTGCCAGCAGCCATATAGGACAGGACAAAAACATTCAGTACTTC. Translated: CASSHIGQDKNIQYF.

This chain uses TRBV7-8 with TRBJ1-3, with unresolved D. Trimming stripped 5 bases from V and 7 bases from J, with 9 bases between. Germline lookup yields CDR1 SGHVS and CDR2 FQNEAQ. This CDR3 comprises 12 residues. CDR3 nucleotide sequence: TGTGCCAGCAGCCCCTCCAGGAACACCATATATTTT. This sequence encodes CASSPSRNTIYF.

This clone came up once. The chain carries TRBV19 and TRBJ1-1; perhaps TRBD1 as D (6 bases). This CDR3 comprises 13 residues. V lost 4 bases, J lost 0 bases, and 6 bases lay in between. CDR1 is LNHDA and CDR2 is SQIVND in the germline V gene (reference sequence). DNA of the CDR3: TGTGCCAGTAGTAGGACAGTGAACACTGAAGCTTTCTTT. Its translation is CASSRTVNTEAFF.

The chain links TRBV7-9 to TRBJ2-1, with TRBD2 identical over 8 bases. This CDR3 comprises 16 residues. Germline V gene data show CDR1 as SEHNR and CDR2 as FQNEAQ (reference sequence). V shed 8 bases and J 4 bases; nucleotides not matched to a gene: 13. The CDR3 nucleotides read TGTGCCAGCGAGGAACGGGGGACTAGAGGATACAATGAGCAGTTCTTC. Protein: CASEERGTRGYNEQFF.

This clone has just a few counts. V and J are TRBV5-1 and TRBJ2-7; 7 positions agree with TRBD1. Germline CDR1 and CDR2: SGHRS and YFSETQ. V gave up 4 bases and J gave up 1 base; unmatched junction bases: 5. CDR3 length equals 14 residues. The CDR3 DNA follows: TGCGCCAGCAGCATCGACAGGGAGTCCTACGAGCAGTACTTC. Translated, it gives CASSIDRESYEQYF.

The chain is built from TRBV11-3 and TRBJ1-4, with 9 bases lining up with TRBD1. The germline gives CDR1 SGHNT, CDR2 YENEEA. The V and J ends lost 1 base and 0 bases, in that order; junction bases with no gene match: 0. This CDR3 comprises 16 residues. This chain's CDR3 is CASSLGDRATNEKLFF. CDR3 nucleotide sequence: TGTGCCAGCAGCTTAGGGGACAGGGCAACTAATGAAAAACTGTTTTTT. Based on the CDR3 plus reference TRBV11-3 and TRBJ1-4, the full variable domain is EAGVVQSPRYKIIEKKQPVAFWCNPISGHNTLYWYLQNLGQGPELLIRYENEEAVDDSQLPKDRFSAERLKGVDSTLKIQPAELGDSAVYLCASSLGDRATNEKLFFGSGTQLSVL.

The rearrangement joins TRBV5-1 to TRBJ2-7, with 11 positions matching TRBD2. Trimming removed 1 base from V and 3 bases from J; junction bases left unmatched: 6. From germline, CDR1 is SGHRS and CDR2 YFSETQ. CDR3 length equals 16 residues. CDR3: CASSLNTGTSGYEQYF. DNA of the CDR3: TGCGCCAGCAGCTTGAACACCGGGACTAGCGGCTACGAGCAGTACTTC.